The 13 T cell receptor beta chains below come from one sample, sequenced in a study of blood T cell repertoires in COVID-19. The assay was immunoSEQ multiplex PCR, and TCRdb's table has in-frame clones only and misses some. This sample has some 210,000 clones, with roughly nine tenths found just once. Specimen: peripheral blood. These receptors all come from a man in his thirties or forties with acute or convalescent COVID-19.

This clone was found many times. The V gene is TRBV3-1 (or the pseudogene TRBV3-2), the J gene TRBJ1-6; the match to TRBD1 covers 8 bases. Trimming removed 5 bases from V and 0 bases from J; junction bases left unmatched: 6. The V gene's germline CDR1 is LGHDT and CDR2 YNNKEL (reference sequence). CDR3 length: 17 residues. The CDR3 sequence: CASSERTGSSYNSPLHF. For the CDR3, the DNA is TGTGCCAGCAGCGAACGGACAGGGAGCTCCTATAATTCACCCCTCCACTTT.

This clone has a single count. The V gene is TRBV15, the J gene TRBJ2-7; TRBD1 matches 7 bases. V lost 5 bases to trimming and J lost 3 bases; unmatched junction nucleotides: 7. Germline CDR1 LNHNV, CDR2 YYDKDF (reference sequence). The CDR3 spans 14 residues. The CDR3 DNA reads as TGTGCCACCAGCCAGGGACAGCTCGGCTACGAGCAGTACTTC. It translates to CATSQGQLGYEQYF.

This clone occurred once. The V call is TRBV7-9, the J call TRBJ1-1; D perhaps matches TRBD1 (5 bases). V was clipped by 5 bases and J by 7 bases, with 20 bases between them. CDR3 length: 15 residues. Germline values: CDR1 SEHNR, CDR2 FQNEAQ (reference sequence). Here the CDR3 DNA reads TGTGCCAGCAGCCCTAGGGGCACGGACCATATTGAAGCTTTCTTT. Protein product: CASSPRGTDHIEAFF.

J is TRBJ1-1 and V is TRBV7-3; 10 bases align to TRBD1. Per the germline V gene, CDR1 is SGHTA and CDR2 is FQGTGA. J gave up 7 bases and V 5 bases, and 7 bases lay outside the gene matches. The CDR3 sequence is 14 residues long. CDR3 sequence: CASSPGTGAYEAFF. CDR3 nucleotides: TGTGCCAGCAGCCCAGGGACAGGGGCGTATGAAGCTTTCTTT.

About this clone: The junction departs from the called germline gene at one end, perhaps through a read error. This chain links TRBV5-5 with TRBJ2-1; TRBD2 aligns across 14 bases. The CDR3 covers 15 residues. Germline CDR1 is SGHKS and CDR2 is YYEKEE (reference sequence). CDR3 sequence reads: CASQVGLAGARARVF. Written as DNA, the CDR3 is TGTGCCAGCCAGGTGGGACTAGCGGGGGCCCGAGCTCGGGTCTTC.

The CDR3 DNA sequence: TGCAGCGTTGAAGATCCGGGTGGGGGGGAGTTCTTC. Translating it yields CSVEDPGGGEFF. The chain has TRBV29-1 and TRBJ2-1, with TRBD2 identical over 7 bases. This CDR3 spans 12 amino acids. Germline CDR1 and CDR2: SQVTM and ANQGSEA. J gave up 14 bases and V 0 bases, and 7 bases lay outside the gene matches.

The chain links TRBV18 to TRBJ2-7; weak D call: TRBD1 (6 bases). V lost 4 bases and J 2 bases, leaving 12 bases between the germline ends. Germline CDR1 is KGHSH and CDR2 is LQKENI. CDR3 length: 14 residues. The CDR3 loop is CASSLDSIPYEQYF. CDR3 in DNA: TGTGCCAGCTCACTGGACAGCATCCCCTACGAGCAGTACTTC. Full variable domain (missing parts from reference TRBV18 and TRBJ2-7): NAGVMQNPRHLVRRRGQEARLRCSPMKGHSHVYWYRQLPEEGLKFMVYLQKENIIDESGMPKERFSAEFPKEGPSILRIQQVVRGDSAAYFCASSLDSIPYEQYFGPGTRLTVT.

The CDR3 sequence: CASSLPTGGAGNTIYF. The CDR3 DNA is TGTGCCAGCAGCTTACCCACAGGAGGGGCTGGAAACACCATATATTTT. This chain connects TRBV7-8 to TRBJ1-3, with D perhaps matching TRBD1 (5 bases). The germline gives CDR1 SGHVS, CDR2 FQNEAQ. The CDR3 runs to 16 residues. V was pared by 2 bases and J by 2 bases, with 13 bases between.

The gene calls are TRBV29-1 and TRBJ2-3, with TRBD2 matching over 13 bases. The CDR3 covers 13 residues. Germline CDR1 reads SQVTM; CDR2 reads ANQGSEA. Losses at the gene ends were 8 bases for V and 5 bases for J; bases not matched to a gene: 4. The CDR3 protein is CSTSGGAIDTQYF. The DNA of the CDR3 is TGCAGCACTAGCGGGGGGGCTATAGATACGCAGTATTTT.

The rearrangement uses TRBV5-8 and TRBJ1-1; 10 bases are shared with TRBD1. Germline lookup yields CDR1 SGHTS and CDR2 YDEGEE. V was clipped by 0 bases and J by 3 bases; unmatched bases: 2. CDR3 length equals 15 residues. Here the CDR3 reads CASSLGQGAYTEAFF. CDR3 DNA: TGTGCCAGCAGCTTGGGACAGGGGGCGTACACTGAAGCTTTCTTT. Full variable domain (missing parts from reference TRBV5-8 and TRBJ1-1): EAGVTQSPTHLIKTRGQQATLRCSPISGHTSVYWYQQALGLGLQFLLWYDEGEERNRGNFPPRFSGRQFPNYSSELNVNALELEDSALYLCASSLGQGAYTEAFFGQGTRLTVV.

This clone was detected once. The chain combines TRBV28 with TRBJ2-3, with TRBD1 identical over 11 bases. Germline-derived CDR1 and CDR2 are MDHEN and SYDVKM. V gave up 3 bases and J gave up 5 bases; unmatched junction bases: 4. This CDR3 region has 15 residues. The CDR3 here is CASSFIGTGGDTQYF. CDR3 DNA: TGTGCCAGCAGTTTTATCGGGACAGGGGGAGATACGCAGTATTTT. Using reference TRBV28 and TRBJ2-3 for the parts outside the CDR3, the full variable domain is DVKVTQSSRYLVKRTGEKVFLECVQDMDHENMFWYRQDPGLGLRLIYFSYDVKMKEKGDIPEGYSVSREKKERFSLILESASTNQTSMYLCASSFIGTGGDTQYFGPGTRLTVL.

The rearrangement links TRBV7-2 to TRBJ2-1; no definite D call. The CDR3 spans 15 residues. Germline values: CDR1 SGHTA, CDR2 FQGNSA. V lost 1 base and J lost 4, with 11 bases in between. CDR3 region: CASSLDLSLYNEQFF. The DNA of the CDR3 is TGTGCCAGCAGCTTAGATCTATCGTTGTACAATGAGCAGTTCTTC.

In this sample, this clone turned up a few times. V usage is TRBV29-1 and J usage is TRBJ2-3, with a tentative D call TRBD1 (6 bases). The V gene lost 2 bases and the J gene lost 1 base, with 16 bases spanning the gap. The CDR3 has 16 residues. CDR1 is SQVTM, CDR2 ANQGSEA, per germline. This CDR3 is CSVERYGQLGTDTQYF. The CDR3 DNA follows: TGCAGCGTTGAAAGATATGGACAGTTGGGCACAGATACGCAGTATTTT.